This T cell receptor beta chain was retrieved from a study of cytomegalovirus exposure and HLA in healthy donors. The CDR3 extends over 16 amino acids. Deletions cut 4 bases from V and 3 bases from J, with 14 bases between. Germline V gene data show CDR1 as SGHNT and CDR2 as YYREEE (reference sequence). The PCR ran on 60 Vbeta and 13 Jbeta primers. Generated by immunoSEQ multiplex PCR, the TCRdb table keeps only in-frame clones and is missing some. Of over 100,000 clones in the sample, around 8.5% were seen once. The specimen sequenced was PBMCs. The gene calls are TRBV5-4 and TRBJ2-6; D is possibly TRBD1 (5 bases). The sequence was collected from a man aged 35 to 55 in good health and CMV-seronegative. Written as DNA, the CDR3 is TGTGCCAGCAGCCCCGGCCACAGGCTTGGGGCCAACGTCCTGACTTTC. Its translation: CASSPGHRLGANVLTF. Combining the CDR3 with reference TRBV5-4 and TRBJ2-6 gives the whole variable domain ETGVTQSPTHLIKTRGQQVTLRCSSQSGHNTVSWYQQALGQGPQFIFQYYREEENGRGNFPPRFSGLQFPNYSSELNVNALELDDSALYLCASSPGHRLGANVLTFGAGSRLTVL.